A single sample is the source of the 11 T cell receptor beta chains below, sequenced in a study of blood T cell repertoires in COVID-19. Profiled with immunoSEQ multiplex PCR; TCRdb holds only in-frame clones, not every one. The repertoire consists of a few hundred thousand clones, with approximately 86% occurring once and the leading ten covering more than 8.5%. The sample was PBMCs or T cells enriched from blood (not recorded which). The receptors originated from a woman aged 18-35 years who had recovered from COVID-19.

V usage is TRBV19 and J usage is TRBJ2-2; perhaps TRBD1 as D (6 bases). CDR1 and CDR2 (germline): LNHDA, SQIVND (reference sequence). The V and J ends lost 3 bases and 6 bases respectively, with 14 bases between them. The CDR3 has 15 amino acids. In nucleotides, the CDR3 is TGTGCCAGTAGTATTCCAGGGGTCGTACCCGGGGAGCTGTTTTTT. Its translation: CASSIPGVVPGELFF.

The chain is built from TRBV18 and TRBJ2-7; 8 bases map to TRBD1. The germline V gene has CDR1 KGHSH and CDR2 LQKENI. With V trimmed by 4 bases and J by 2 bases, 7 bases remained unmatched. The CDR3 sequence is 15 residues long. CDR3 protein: CASSLRDRPPYEQYF. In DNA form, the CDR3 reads TGTGCCAGCTCACTCCGGGACAGGCCTCCCTACGAGCAGTACTTC.

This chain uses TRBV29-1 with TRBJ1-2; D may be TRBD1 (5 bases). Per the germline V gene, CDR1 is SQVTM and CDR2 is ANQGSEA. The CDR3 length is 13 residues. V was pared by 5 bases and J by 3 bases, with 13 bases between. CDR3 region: CSVLGREDYGYTF. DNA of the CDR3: TGCAGCGTTTTGGGCAGGGAGGACTATGGCTACACCTTC.

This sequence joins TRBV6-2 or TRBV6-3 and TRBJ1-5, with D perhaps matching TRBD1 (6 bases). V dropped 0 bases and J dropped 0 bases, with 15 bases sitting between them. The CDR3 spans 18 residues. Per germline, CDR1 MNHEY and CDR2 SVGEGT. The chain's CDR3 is CASSYSWDTAYSNQPQHF. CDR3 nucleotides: TGTGCCAGCAGTTACTCATGGGACACCGCATATAGCAATCAGCCCCAGCATTTT.

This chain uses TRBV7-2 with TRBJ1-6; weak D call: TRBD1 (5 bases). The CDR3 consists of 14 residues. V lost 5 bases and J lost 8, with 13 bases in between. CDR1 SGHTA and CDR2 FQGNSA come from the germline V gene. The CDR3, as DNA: TGTGCCAGCAGCGTTCTGGGGCGTGATTCACCCCTCCACTTT. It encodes CASSVLGRDSPLHF.

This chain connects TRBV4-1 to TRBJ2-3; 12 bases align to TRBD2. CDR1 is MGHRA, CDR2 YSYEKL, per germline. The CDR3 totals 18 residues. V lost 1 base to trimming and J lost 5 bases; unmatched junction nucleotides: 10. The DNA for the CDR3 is TGCGCCAGCAGCCAAGTACCGGGGACTAGCGGGTTGGGAGATACGCAGTATTTT. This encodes CASSQVPGTSGLGDTQYF.

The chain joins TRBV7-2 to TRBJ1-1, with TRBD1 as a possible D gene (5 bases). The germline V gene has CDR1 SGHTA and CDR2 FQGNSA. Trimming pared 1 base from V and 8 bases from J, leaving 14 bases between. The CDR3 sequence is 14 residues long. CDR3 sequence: CASSLGQSGAEAFF. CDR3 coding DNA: TGTGCCAGCAGCTTAGGTCAGTCTGGGGCCGAAGCTTTCTTT.

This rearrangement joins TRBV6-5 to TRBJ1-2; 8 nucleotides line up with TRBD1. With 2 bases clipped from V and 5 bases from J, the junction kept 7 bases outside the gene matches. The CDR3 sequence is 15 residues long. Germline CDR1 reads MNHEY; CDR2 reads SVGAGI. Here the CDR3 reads CASSYTGGREYGYTF. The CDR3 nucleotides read TGTGCCAGCAGTTACACAGGGGGTAGGGAATATGGCTACACCTTC.

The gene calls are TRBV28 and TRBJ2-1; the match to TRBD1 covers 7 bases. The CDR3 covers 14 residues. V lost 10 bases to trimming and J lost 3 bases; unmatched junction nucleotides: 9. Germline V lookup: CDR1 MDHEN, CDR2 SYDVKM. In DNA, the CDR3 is TGTGCCACCACGACAGGGATCCTCTACAATGAGCAGTTCTTC. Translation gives CATTTGILYNEQFF.

The chain's CDR3 is CADPGGCRFSGNTIYF. CDR3 nucleotides: TGTGCCGACCCCGGAGGGTGCCGTTTCTCTGGAAACACCATATATTTT. The chain links TRBV5-5 to TRBJ1-3; D gene ambiguous. The CDR3 covers 16 residues. V lost 10 bases and J lost 0, with 20 bases in between. Germline CDR1 SGHKS, CDR2 YYEKEE (reference sequence).

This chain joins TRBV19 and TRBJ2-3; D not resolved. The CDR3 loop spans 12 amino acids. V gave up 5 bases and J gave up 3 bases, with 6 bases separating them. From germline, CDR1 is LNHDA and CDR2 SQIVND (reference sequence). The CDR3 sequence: CASSSHTDTQYF. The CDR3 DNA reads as TGTGCCAGTAGTTCCCATACAGATACGCAGTATTTT.